The 9 T cell receptor beta chains below come from one sample, sequenced in a study of blood T cell repertoires in COVID-19 (dated by TCRdb to 2020 to 2022). Libraries came from the immunoSEQ multiplex PCR assay. In its TCRdb copy, this immuneACCESS table keeps in-frame sequences only and misses some clones. Where compared with another copy, unresolved V genes explain less than half of these, and the others have no known cause. The sample table holds 30,000 to 35,000 clones, of which 93% were seen once. The ten largest clones represent 4% to 6.5% of the sample. Sequenced material: peripheral blood. Receptor source: a human donor in a cohort sampled during active COVID-19.

The chain has TRBV24-1 and TRBJ1-5; tentative D call: TRBD1 (6 bases). With 0 bases removed from V and 0 bases from J, the gap between germline ends came to 20 bases. CDR3 size: 20 residues. Germline V CDR1 and CDR2: KGHDR, SFDVKD. CDR3 amino acids: CATSDLQNREGHYSNQPQHF. The CDR3 bases are TGTGCCACCAGTGATTTGCAGAACAGGGAAGGCCATTATAGCAATCAGCCCCAGCATTTT.

This chain connects TRBV11-2 to TRBJ1-4, with 7 bases lining up with TRBD1. The CDR3 totals 15 residues. The J segment lost 2 bases and the V segment lost 5 bases, leaving 5 bases of the junction unmatched. The germline CDR1 and CDR2 sequences are SGHAT and FQNNGV. The CDR3 region is CASSTYRGTNEKLFF. The CDR3 bases are TGTGCCAGCAGCACATACAGGGGCACTAATGAAAAACTGTTTTTT. The full variable domain, in which reference TRBV11-2 and TRBJ1-4 provide the parts outside the CDR3, is EAGVAQSPRYKIIEKRQSVAFWCNPISGHATLYWYQQILGQGPKLLIQFQNNGVVDDSQLPKDRFSAERLKGVDSTLKIQPAKLEDSAVYLCASSTYRGTNEKLFFGSGTQLSVL.

This clone was seen only a few times. The genes are TRBV19 and TRBJ2-2; 7 nucleotides match TRBD1. The germline CDR1 and CDR2 sequences are LNHDA and SQIVND (reference sequence). The V segment lost 5 bases and the J segment 5 bases; nucleotides outside the gene matches: 5. The CDR3 sequence is 14 residues long. CDR3 loop: CASSPGQRTGELFF. CDR3 nucleotides: TGTGCCAGTAGTCCGGGACAGAGGACCGGGGAGCTGTTTTTT.

V usage is TRBV4-1 and J usage is TRBJ2-3; D call uncertain. The CDR3 is 14 residues long. Germline V gene lookup returns CDR1 MGHRA and CDR2 YSYEKL. V lost 1 base to trimming and J lost 0 bases, with 5 bases between them. The CDR3 protein is CASSQAPSTDTQYF. The CDR3 DNA reads TGCGCCAGCAGCCAAGCCCCTAGCACAGATACGCAGTATTTT.

This clone appeared a single time. The rearrangement joins TRBV27 to TRBJ2-1; possible D gene TRBD1, 6 bases. The CDR3 is 16 amino acids. Trimming stripped 3 bases from V and 2 bases from J, with 14 bases between. Germline V lookup: CDR1 MNHEY, CDR2 SMNVEV (reference sequence). The chain's CDR3 is CASSFSTGPPYNEQFF. CDR3 DNA sequence: TGTGCCAGCAGTTTTTCAACAGGGCCACCCTACAATGAGCAGTTCTTC.

The chain uses TRBV7-8 and TRBJ1-1, with D possibly matching TRBD1 (5 bases). The ends were cut back, 3 bases at V and 1 base at J, with 12 bases in the middle. Germline V gene data show CDR1 as SGHVS and CDR2 as FQNEAQ. This CDR3 is built from 15 residues. Here the CDR3 DNA reads TGTGCCAGCAGCTTCAGGGAAAGGAGGAACACTGAAGCTTTCTTT. This encodes CASSFRERRNTEAFF.

V and J are TRBV5-1 and TRBJ1-6; TRBD1 agrees at 12 bases. The CDR3 spans 16 residues. J was trimmed by 9 bases and V by 2 bases; bases with no gene match: 6. Germline CDR1 and CDR2: SGHRS and YFSETQ. As DNA, the CDR3 is TGCGCCAGCAGCTTAGGGGGACAGGGGGCATTTTCACCCCTCCACTTT. Encoded protein: CASSLGGQGAFSPLHF.

The chain uses TRBV11-3 and TRBJ2-1; TRBD1 might be the D (6 bases). Trimming took 4 bases from V and 6 from J, leaving 16 bases between them. Germline values: CDR1 SGHNT, CDR2 YENEEA. This CDR3 has 15 amino acids. In DNA, the CDR3 is TGTGCCAGCAGCTCTCGACAGGCCGAGGGCAATGAGCAGTTCTTC. This translates into CASSSRQAEGNEQFF.

The rearrangement links TRBV5-8 to TRBJ2-6, with 7 positions matching TRBD1. The CDR3 spans 15 residues. Germline CDR1 is SGHTS and CDR2 is YDEGEE. The J segment lost 5 bases and the V segment lost 4 bases, leaving 6 bases of the junction unmatched. The CDR3 sequence: CASSLWTGRANVLTF. The CDR3 DNA follows: TGTGCCAGCAGCCTCTGGACAGGTCGGGCCAACGTCCTGACTTTC.